Below, 24 T cell receptor beta chains from the same sample are listed, as sequenced in a study of radiotherapy plus CTLA-4 blockade in lung cancer. The data were produced by immunoSEQ multiplex PCR, yet TCRdb's version contains in-frame clones alone and is incomplete. This sample has around 59,000 clones; around 68% occur once, and the top ten carry about 8.3%. This specimen consisted of peripheral blood, obtained from a patient treated with radiotherapy plus ipilimumab. Source of these receptors: a human donor with non-small cell lung cancer whose response to radiotherapy plus ipilimumab could not be evaluated.

The rearrangement links TRBV4-3 to TRBJ1-6; D is ambiguous. The ends were cut back, 3 bases at V and 0 bases at J, with 21 bases in the middle. The germline V gene has CDR1 LGHNA and CDR2 YSLEER. CDR3 length equals 20 residues. The CDR3, as DNA: TGCGCCAGCAGCCAGAAAACCCCTTACAGCATAAGCTCCTATAATTCACCCCTCCACTTT. This sequence encodes CASSQKTPYSISSYNSPLHF.

The gene calls are TRBV11-2 and TRBJ2-7, with TRBD2 identical over 10 bases. J was trimmed by 3 bases and V by 4 bases; bases with no gene match: 9. This CDR3 contains 16 residues. Germline CDR1 reads SGHAT; CDR2 reads FQNNGV. DNA of the CDR3: TGTGCCAGCAGCTCCATCCCTTTAGCGGGAGGCTACGAGCAGTACTTC. This sequence encodes CASSSIPLAGGYEQYF.

The chain is built from TRBV25-1 and TRBJ2-7; D is perhaps TRBD1 (6 bases). Trimming cost V 3 bases and J 6 bases, with 12 bases left between them. CDR3 length: 13 residues. CDR1 and CDR2 (germline): MGHDK, SYGVNS. CDR3 loop: CASSDRDILEQYF. The CDR3 nucleotides read TGTGCCAGCAGTGACCGGGACATTCTCGAGCAGTACTTC.

This clone was detected a few times. The gene calls are TRBV30 and TRBJ2-7; 7 bases fit TRBD1. This CDR3 is 12 amino acids long. The germline V gene encodes CDR1 GTSNPN and CDR2 SVGIG (reference sequence). Trimming took 7 bases from V and 0 from J; bases not matched to a gene: 3. The CDR3 region is CASRDSSYEQYF. CDR3 coding DNA: TGTGCCTCCCGGGACAGCTCCTACGAGCAGTACTTC.

The chain combines TRBV28 with TRBJ1-2; 8 bases are a match to TRBD1. The V gene's germline CDR1 is MDHEN and CDR2 SYDVKM. This CDR3 region has 15 residues. Germline trimming cut 7 bases from V and 4 bases from J; bases unmatched to any gene: 11. In DNA form, the CDR3 reads TGTGCCAGCACCCCTGCAGGCAGGGGGCTCTATGGCTACACCTTC. As protein: CASTPAGRGLYGYTF.

The gene calls are TRBV11-3 and TRBJ2-7; 11 bases match TRBD2. The ends lost 2 bases at V and 1 base at J; junction bases unmatched: 10. This CDR3 comprises 18 residues. Germline CDR1 is SGHNT and CDR2 is YENEEA. CDR3 nucleotides: TGTGCCAGCAGCTTAACCCGTTGGCTAGCGGGAGGATCCTACGAGCAGTACTTC. Its protein product is CASSLTRWLAGGSYEQYF. Together with reference TRBV11-3 and TRBJ2-7, the CDR3 gives the full variable domain: EAGVVQSPRYKIIEKKQPVAFWCNPISGHNTLYWYLQNLGQGPELLIRYENEEAVDDSQLPKDRFSAERLKGVDSTLKIQPAELGDSAVYLCASSLTRWLAGGSYEQYFGPGTRLTVT.

The V and J genes are TRBV5-1 and TRBJ2-4, with 14 nucleotides matching TRBD2. The CDR3 runs to 18 residues. Germline V gene data show CDR1 as SGHRS and CDR2 as YFSETQ. The V gene end was trimmed by 3 bases and the J gene end by 6 bases; junction bases not matched to a gene: 11. CDR3 nucleotides: TGCGCCAGCAGCTGGGAAAGACTAGCGGGAGGGGAGGGAAACATTCAGTACTTC. It encodes CASSWERLAGGEGNIQYF. The full variable domain, completed using reference TRBV5-1 and TRBJ2-4, is KAGVTQTPRYLIKTRGQQVTLSCSPISGHRSVSWYQQTPGQGLQFLFEYFSETQRNKGNFPGRFSGRQFSNSRSEMNVSTLELGDSALYLCASSWERLAGGEGNIQYFGAGTRLSVL.

V is TRBV19 and J is TRBJ2-7; D not resolved. Between the trimmed V and J ends, which lost 1 base and 2 bases, there was a span of 6 bases. Germline V gives CDR1 LNHDA, CDR2 SQIVND (reference sequence). The CDR3 is 13 residues long. CDR3 DNA sequence: TGTGCCAGTAGTATAGCTGAGGCCTACGAGCAGTACTTC. Translating it yields CASSIAEAYEQYF.

Only a few counts were recorded for this clone. This chain connects TRBV7-3 to TRBJ2-1; 7 bases are shared with TRBD2. The length of the CDR3 is 16 residues. Germline CDR1 and CDR2: SGHTA and FQGTGA. J gave up 6 bases and V 1 base, and 9 bases lay outside the gene matches. As DNA, the CDR3 is TGTGCCAGCAGCTTAAGTGGGGGGGGAGGGTCCAATGAGCAGTTCTTC. It encodes CASSLSGGGGSNEQFF.

V is TRBV15 and J is TRBJ1-4; 7 nucleotides line up with TRBD1. Per the germline V gene, CDR1 is LNHNV and CDR2 is YYDKDF (reference sequence). This CDR3 has 15 amino acids. The V gene end was trimmed by 2 bases and the J gene end by 8 bases; junction bases not matched to a gene: 8. The CDR3 nucleotides are TGTGCCACCAGCAGATACGACAGGGTGGGCGAAAAACTGTTTTTT. Translating it yields CATSRYDRVGEKLFF.

To note about this clone: Germline and junction disagree at one end, which may indicate a read error. The chain recombines TRBV6-4 with TRBJ1-2; D perhaps matches TRBD1 (5 bases). From germline, CDR1 is MRHNA and CDR2 SNTAGT. The CDR3 is made up of 15 amino acids. Written as DNA, the CDR3 is TGTGCCAGCAGTTACTCCTTGGGGGGTACCTATGGCTACACCTTC. This sequence encodes CASSYSLGGTYGYTF.

V is TRBV7-9 and J is TRBJ2-1, with 10 bases identical to TRBD2. From germline, CDR1 is SEHNR and CDR2 FQNEAQ (reference sequence). This CDR3 comprises 16 residues. J lost 4 bases, V lost 4 bases, and 7 bases had no gene match. DNA of the CDR3: TGTGCCAGCAGCTCAACACTAGCGGGAATATACAATGAGCAGTTCTTC. This gives the protein CASSSTLAGIYNEQFF. Full variable domain (remainder filled in from reference TRBV7-9 and TRBJ2-1): DTGVSQNPRHKITKRGQNVTFRCDPISEHNRLYWYRQTLGQGPEFLTYFQNEAQLEKSRLLSDRFSAERPKGSFSTLEIQRTEQGDSAMYLCASSSTLAGIYNEQFFGPGTRLTVL.

The CDR3 reads CASSLLAVTYEQYF. CDR3 DNA sequence: TGTGCCAGCAGCCTACTAGCGGTAACCTACGAGCAGTACTTC. The chain has TRBV11-3 and TRBJ2-7; 8 positions match TRBD2. CDR3 length: 14 amino acids. The germline gives CDR1 SGHNT, CDR2 YENEEA. V was pared by 5 bases and J by 2 bases, with 5 bases of the junction left unmatched.

The chain combines TRBV7-2 with TRBJ2-7; TRBD1 might be the D (5 bases). This CDR3 is 14 amino acids long. The V gene lost 3 bases and the J gene lost 6 bases, with 15 bases spanning the gap. The germline V gene has CDR1 SGHTA and CDR2 FQGNSA. The CDR3 DNA is TGTGCCAGCAGCTTCGGCTCCTTTGGGGCCGAGCAGTACTTC. Protein product: CASSFGSFGAEQYF.

This chain connects TRBV7-2 to TRBJ2-7; D gene ambiguous. Germline lookup yields CDR1 SGHTA and CDR2 FQGNSA. The length of the CDR3 is 11 residues. V gave up 1 base and J gave up 5 bases, with 3 bases separating them. The CDR3: CASSLVNEQYF. The CDR3 DNA follows: TGTGCCAGCAGCTTAGTAAACGAGCAGTACTTC.

This chain links TRBV7-2 with TRBJ2-5; 7 bases agree with TRBD2. CDR3 size: 18 residues. Trimming took 5 bases from V and 3 from J; bases not matched to a gene: 18. CDR1 is SGHTA and CDR2 is FQGNSA in the germline V gene. The CDR3 sequence is CASSVTGTTSILKETQYF. In DNA, the CDR3 is TGTGCCAGCAGCGTTACCGGGACTACCTCGATACTTAAAGAGACCCAGTACTTC.

The chain is built from TRBV6-1 and TRBJ2-7; perhaps TRBD2 as D (5 bases). Germline V gives CDR1 MNHNS, CDR2 SASEGT. The CDR3 is 14 amino acids. V dropped 6 bases and J dropped 5 bases, with 17 bases sitting between them. CDR3 DNA: TGTGCCAGCAGGACAACTCGGGGTATCGACGAGCAGTACTTC. Amino acid sequence: CASRTTRGIDEQYF.

The chain is built from TRBV28 and TRBJ1-2; D may be TRBD1 (6 bases). V was cut by 4 bases and J by 8 bases, with 20 bases left in between. The length of the CDR3 is 15 residues. Germline V gene lookup returns CDR1 MDHEN and CDR2 SYDVKM. The chain's CDR3 is CASSSPTLQGRGYTF. The CDR3, as DNA: TGTGCCAGCAGTTCCCCCACGCTACAGGGTAGGGGCTACACCTTC.

This clone was counted a single time. The rearrangement links TRBV27 to TRBJ2-2; TRBD2 aligns across 7 bases. Germline-derived CDR1 and CDR2 are MNHEY and SMNVEV (reference sequence). V lost 2 bases, J lost 1 base, and 1 base stayed unmatched. This CDR3 is built from 15 residues. CDR3 bases: TGTGCCAGCAGTTTAGGACTAGGGAACACCGGGGAGCTGTTTTTT. The encoded protein is CASSLGLGNTGELFF.

This clone was found a few times. The chain combines TRBV4-3 with TRBJ1-1, with 7 bases matching TRBD1. The CDR3 totals 13 residues. With V trimmed by 6 bases and J by 7 bases, 8 bases remained unmatched. Germline CDR1 LGHNA, CDR2 YSLEER. CDR3 residues: CASRTGTRSEAFF. The CDR3, as DNA: TGCGCCAGCAGGACAGGGACTAGAAGTGAAGCTTTCTTT.

This chain uses TRBV5-1 with TRBJ2-2, with TRBD2 as a possible D gene (6 bases). Germline V CDR1 and CDR2: SGHRS, YFSETQ. The CDR3 spans 14 residues. V lost 0 bases and J 5 bases, leaving 8 bases between the germline ends. The CDR3, as DNA: TGCGCCAGCAGCTTGGAGGGAGGAACCGGGGAGCTGTTTTTT. Amino acid sequence: CASSLEGGTGELFF.

For the CDR3, the DNA is TGTGCCAGCAGCACCGAGGGCGCGCGGGATACGCAGTATTTT. Protein: CASSTEGARDTQYF. The chain links TRBV7-9 to TRBJ2-3; D is possibly TRBD2 (5 bases). The CDR3 extends over 14 amino acids. Trimming shortened V by 5 bases and J by 6 bases, and 15 bases separated the two germline ends. From germline, CDR1 is SEHNR and CDR2 FQNEAQ (reference sequence).

V and J are TRBV6-4 and TRBJ2-3; 10 bases align to TRBD1. The junction had 1 base not matched to a gene; V was cut back by 0 bases and J by 4 bases. CDR1 and CDR2 from the germline V gene are MRHNA and SNTAGT. The CDR3 runs to 15 residues. CDR3 nucleotides: TGTGCCAGCAGTGACTCGACAGGGGGCGCAGATACGCAGTATTTT. It is translated as CASSDSTGGADTQYF.

The rearrangement joins TRBV5-6 to TRBJ2-2; D is perhaps TRBD1 (7 bases). Germline V lookup: CDR1 SGHDT, CDR2 YYEEEE. The CDR3 runs 15 residues. With 3 bases removed from V and 6 bases from J, the gap between germline ends came to 15 bases. In DNA, the CDR3 is TGTGCCAGCAGCTGGGGCCAGGGGGGCTCCGGGGAGCTGTTTTTT. It codes for CASSWGQGGSGELFF. Looking up the rest from reference TRBV5-6 and TRBJ2-2 gives the full variable domain: DAGVTQSPTHLIKTRGQQVTLRCSPKSGHDTVSWYQQALGQGPQFIFQYYEEEERQRGNFPDRFSGHQFPNYSSELNVNALLLGDSALYLCASSWGQGGSGELFFGEGSRLTVL.